The present T cell receptor beta chain was sequenced within a study of T cells in Graves' hyperthyroidism and ophthalmopathy. TCR beta CDR3 sequences were amplified from RNA transcripts. In the first-round RT-PCR of the TCR CDR3, the HTBI primer set was used. Using its own MiXCR run on the multiplex PCR reads, TCRdb lists one record per CDR3 protein. The table has about 530,000 distinct CDR3 sequences, more than 15% seen once. The J segment lost 5 bases and the V segment lost 6 bases, leaving 3 bases of the junction unmatched. The CDR3 totals 14 residues. Germline CDR1 reads LNHDA; CDR2 reads SQIVND (reference sequence).

The TCR sequence derives from a woman between 18 and 29 years old with Graves' ophthalmopathy. V gene TRBV19 combines with J gene TRBJ2-3, with TRBD2 identical over 12 bases. Sequenced: blood. The CDR3 reads CASRTSGGGDTQYF. Written as DNA, the CDR3 is TGTGCCAGTAGGACTAGCGGGGGAGGAGATACGCAGTATTTT.